Listed here are 25 T cell receptor beta chains from one sample, sequenced in a study of blood T cell repertoires in COVID-19. Sequenced by immunoSEQ multiplex PCR; TCRdb stores in-frame clones only, minus some. The sample has 130,000 to 150,000 clones, 79% seen once. Sequencing used peripheral blood. The receptor set was obtained from a man aged 60-69 years with acute or convalescent COVID-19.

In regard to this clone: Its ends do not fully match the called genes, so a read error is possible. The rearrangement joins TRBV10-3 to TRBJ1-5; no clear D gene. Germline V lookup: CDR1 ENHRY, CDR2 SYGVKD. The CDR3 length is 15 residues. The CDR3 reads CAISESPAGPQAQHF. CDR3 DNA sequence: TGTGCCATCAGTGAGTCCCCCGCCGGCCCTCAGGCCCAGCATTTT.

Here the CDR3 reads CASRGDRGLYNEQFF. The CDR3, as DNA: TGTGCCAGCCGTGGCGACAGGGGACTCTACAATGAGCAGTTCTTC. The chain has TRBV19 and TRBJ2-1, with 8 positions matching TRBD1. CDR3 length equals 15 residues. CDR1 and CDR2 (germline): LNHDA, SQIVND (reference sequence). V shed 9 bases, J shed 3 bases, and the junction held 10 bases outside the gene matches.

This chain connects TRBV6-2 or TRBV6-3 to TRBJ1-1, with TRBD1 matching 8 bases. The CDR3 length is 18 residues. V gave up 2 bases and J gave up 5 bases; unmatched junction bases: 16. From germline, CDR1 is MNHEY and CDR2 SVGEGT. Here the CDR3 reads CASSYPPGTGSRETEAFF. The CDR3 DNA is TGTGCCAGCAGTTACCCCCCCGGGACAGGCAGTCGAGAGACTGAAGCTTTCTTT.

This chain connects TRBV7-2 to TRBJ1-1; D gene ambiguous. Germline V lookup: CDR1 SGHTA, CDR2 FQGNSA. The CDR3 extends over 13 amino acids. The V and J ends lost 1 base and 6 bases respectively, with 9 bases between them. The CDR3, as DNA: TGTGCCAGCAGCTTAGATTGGACTGCTGAAGCTTTCTTT. It specifies CASSLDWTAEAFF.

The chain recombines TRBV27 with TRBJ1-2; 9 bases agree with TRBD1. V lost 4 bases, J lost 6 bases, and 3 bases stayed unmatched. CDR3 size: 13 residues. The germline CDR1 and CDR2 sequences are MNHEY and SMNVEV (reference sequence). The CDR3 DNA is TGTGCCAGCAGTTGGGGGACAGGGAATGGCTACACCTTC. This translates into CASSWGTGNGYTF.

This clone was seen a handful of times. The chain combines TRBV7-9 with TRBJ1-1, with 9 bases lining up with TRBD1. Germline CDR1 and CDR2: SEHNR and FQNEAQ (reference sequence). The V gene end was trimmed by 3 bases and the J gene end by 5 bases; junction bases not matched to a gene: 1. The CDR3 runs 13 residues. In DNA form, the CDR3 reads TGTGCCAGCAGCTTGACAGGGGGAACTGAAGCTTTCTTT. It translates to CASSLTGGTEAFF.

The chain couples TRBV6-6 to TRBJ2-3; 8 bases match TRBD1. The CDR3 length is 18 residues. With V trimmed by 5 bases and J by 2 bases, 15 bases remained unmatched. The germline V gene has CDR1 MNHNY and CDR2 SVGAGI (reference sequence). The CDR3 spells CASSPLSGGQVSTDTQYF. CDR3 nucleotides: TGTGCCAGCAGTCCTCTCTCCGGGGGACAGGTTTCCACAGATACGCAGTATTTT.

The J gene is TRBJ1-6, the V gene TRBV6-5; 8 nucleotides line up with TRBD1. This CDR3 has 13 amino acids. Germline V gene sequence: CDR1 MNHEY, CDR2 SVGAGI. Trimming removed 6 bases from V and 10 bases from J; junction bases left unmatched: 5. The CDR3 reads CASSGDRRSPLHF. CDR3 sequence (DNA): TGTGCCAGCAGCGGGGACAGGCGGTCACCCCTCCACTTT.

The chain carries TRBV6-5 and TRBJ1-6; 8 bases fit TRBD1. Germline CDR1 reads MNHEY; CDR2 reads SVGAGI. This CDR3 has 13 residues. J was trimmed by 5 bases and V by 10 bases; bases with no gene match: 4. The CDR3 protein is CATSGQDNSPLHF. The CDR3, as DNA: TGTGCCACCTCGGGACAGGATAATTCACCCCTCCACTTT.

This clone has more than one count but fewer than ten. The V gene is TRBV27, the J gene TRBJ1-2, with 7 bases identical to TRBD1. The trim removed 6 bases at V and 7 bases at J, leaving 17 bases unmatched. This CDR3 comprises 16 residues. Germline V gene lookup returns CDR1 MNHEY and CDR2 SMNVEV (reference sequence). CDR3 nucleotides: TGTGCCAGCAGCCCCGCTCTGACAGGGTATGAATCTGGCTACACCTTC. Translated: CASSPALTGYESGYTF.

The genes are TRBV28 and TRBJ2-5; 11 bases line up with TRBD2. Germline CDR1 MDHEN, CDR2 SYDVKM. The CDR3 covers 15 residues. V trimming: 5 bases; J trimming: 5 bases; junction bases outside the gene matches: 7. This CDR3 reads CASSTLAGGQETQYF. CDR3 sequence (DNA): TGTGCCAGCAGTACATTAGCGGGAGGGCAGGAGACCCAGTACTTC.

The V call is TRBV18, the J call TRBJ2-3, with 8 bases matching TRBD1. CDR3 length: 15 residues. V was pared by 6 bases and J by 1 base, with 6 bases of the junction left unmatched. Germline values: CDR1 KGHSH, CDR2 LQKENI. Here the CDR3 DNA reads TGTGCCAGCTCGTCCTCGGGACAGGGCACAGATACGCAGTATTTT. Amino acids: CASSSSGQGTDTQYF.

CDR3 region: CASRRGRGYTEAFF. As DNA, the CDR3 is TGTGCCAGTAGAAGGGGGAGGGGTTACACTGAAGCTTTCTTT. The chain combines TRBV19 with TRBJ1-1, with TRBD1 as a possible D gene (6 bases). This CDR3 is built from 14 residues. CDR1 and CDR2 from the germline V gene are LNHDA and SQIVND (reference sequence). V shed 6 bases and J shed 3 bases, with 14 bases lying between them.

The J gene is TRBJ1-5, the V gene TRBV6-5; TRBD1 agrees at 8 bases. This CDR3 comprises 14 residues. The germline V gene encodes CDR1 MNHEY and CDR2 SVGAGI. After removal of 6 bases from V and 3 bases from J, the junction contained 4 bases not matched to a gene. CDR3 DNA: TGTGCCAGCAGGGGGCAGGGGGCCAATCAGCCCCAGCATTTT. Amino acid sequence: CASRGQGANQPQHF.

The rearrangement uses TRBV10-1 and TRBJ2-1; TRBD2 matches 7 bases. Trimming took 3 bases from V and 6 from J; bases not matched to a gene: 11. This CDR3 contains 16 residues. From germline, CDR1 is WNHNN and CDR2 SYGVQD (reference sequence). For the CDR3, the DNA is TGCGCCAGCAGTGACCTTAGACTAGCCCTAGGCAATGAGCAGTTCTTC. It encodes CASSDLRLALGNEQFF.

The chain joins TRBV5-1 to TRBJ1-1, with D possibly being TRBD1 (5 bases). CDR1 is SGHRS, CDR2 YFSETQ, per germline. V was trimmed by 4 bases and J by 7 bases, leaving 8 bases between them. This CDR3 is built from 11 residues. The CDR3 DNA sequence: TGCGCCAGCAGCCTCGACAGTGAAGCTTTCTTT. Translating it yields CASSLDSEAFF.

This chain uses TRBV6-2 or TRBV6-3 with TRBJ1-1; D is perhaps TRBD1 (6 bases). The V and J ends lost 4 bases and 4 bases respectively, with 13 bases between them. This CDR3 is built from 14 residues. The germline V gene has CDR1 MNHEY and CDR2 SVGEGT. This chain's CDR3 is CASSFQIQGTEAFF. The CDR3 coding sequence is TGTGCCAGCAGTTTTCAGATACAGGGCACTGAAGCTTTCTTT.

V and J are TRBV28 and TRBJ2-7; D uncertain. The CDR3 runs to 13 residues. Germline V CDR1 and CDR2: MDHEN, SYDVKM. Trimming stripped 2 bases from V and 0 bases from J, with 5 bases between. The CDR3 DNA is TGTGCCAGCAGTTTACACGGCTCCTACGAGCAGTACTTC. The encoded protein is CASSLHGSYEQYF.

This clone was seen only a few times. This chain links TRBV3-1 (or the pseudogene TRBV3-2) with TRBJ1-6, with D possibly TRBD1 on 5 matching bases. The CDR3 contains 13 residues. V lost 5 bases, J lost 9 bases, and 11 bases lay in between. Germline-derived CDR1 and CDR2 are LGHDT and YNNKEL (reference sequence). DNA for the CDR3: TGTGCCAGCAGCGGGGCCGGCAGTTCACCCCTCCACTTT. Its translation is CASSGAGSSPLHF.

This chain joins TRBV5-4 and TRBJ2-2, with 8 bases identical to TRBD2. This CDR3 has 16 amino acids. CDR1 SGHNT and CDR2 YYREEE come from the germline V gene (reference sequence). J was trimmed by 2 bases and V by 5 bases; bases with no gene match: 8. The CDR3 spells CASSAVAGYNTGELFF. CDR3 nucleotides: TGTGCCAGCAGTGCAGTAGCGGGATATAACACCGGGGAGCTGTTTTTT.

The CDR3 DNA sequence: TGTGCCAGCAGTCAGGACAGGGGGCTAGGCGAGCAGTACTTC. Protein sequence: CASSQDRGLGEQYF. The rearrangement uses TRBV28 and TRBJ2-7; 11 bases agree with TRBD1. CDR3 size: 14 residues. Trimming cost V 5 bases and J 6 bases; bases outside gene matches: 6. Germline CDR1 and CDR2: MDHEN and SYDVKM.

The chain joins TRBV30 to TRBJ1-1, with D unclear. CDR1 is GTSNPN, CDR2 SVGIG, per germline (reference sequence). The CDR3 consists of 13 residues. V was clipped by 5 bases and J by 4 bases, with 14 bases between them. The CDR3 spells CAWEALSGTEAFF. As DNA, the CDR3 is TGTGCCTGGGAAGCCCTGTCCGGCACTGAAGCTTTCTTT.

This clone was counted only a few times. V gene TRBV5-6 combines with J gene TRBJ2-7, with D possibly matching TRBD1 (5 bases). CDR3 length: 15 residues. Looked up from germline, CDR1 is SGHDT and CDR2 is YYEEEE. Trimming stripped 1 base from V and 3 bases from J, with 14 bases between. The CDR3 DNA sequence: TGTGCCAGCAGCTTGTATCAGGGAACCTTCTACGAGCAGTACTTC. The encoded protein is CASSLYQGTFYEQYF.

This clone has only one observation. The chain recombines TRBV18 with TRBJ2-5; a possible D gene is TRBD2 (5 bases). CDR1 and CDR2 (germline): KGHSH, LQKENI. This CDR3 spans 14 amino acids. V shed 6 bases and J shed 3 bases, with 14 bases lying between them. The chain's CDR3 is CASSQGPREETQYF. DNA of the CDR3: TGTGCCAGCTCCCAAGGGCCGAGGGAAGAGACCCAGTACTTC.

This chain joins TRBV12-3 or TRBV12-4 and TRBJ2-7, with a weak D call TRBD2 (6 bases). Trimming took off 4 bases at V and 7 bases at J, with 11 bases between the two ends. This CDR3 is 12 amino acids long. The CDR3 coding sequence is TGTGCCAGCAGTTACCATGCGGGGGAGCAGTACTTC. The encoded protein is CASSYHAGEQYF.